This section outlines one T cell receptor (beta chain) sequence together with its context. The protocol was immunoSEQ multiplex PCR, while the TCRdb copy is restricted to in-frame clones and leaves out a portion. The table shows roughly 250,000 clones, with roughly 90% occurring only once. The source of the sample is a study of blood T cell repertoires in COVID-19. Per the germline V gene, CDR1 is MNHEY and CDR2 is SVGEGT. The CDR3 runs to 15 residues. With 5 bases clipped from V and 1 base from J, the junction kept 7 bases outside the gene matches. The chain employs TRBV6-2 or TRBV6-3 and TRBJ2-7, with 8 bases matching TRBD1. The sequence came from a woman in her forties who had recovered from COVID-19. Sequencing used peripheral blood. The CDR3 DNA sequence: TGTGCCAGCAGTACTACAGGGGGTTGGTCCTACGAGCAGTACTTC. It specifies CASSTTGGWSYEQYF.